This paragraph covers one T cell receptor beta chain sequence. Its cognate antigen is unknown. These data belong to a study of OX40 agonist ivuxolimab in advanced cancers. Study in general: Those enrolled were less than 85% male, with a mean age of around 57 years and ages from about 20 to 90. Overall study results and limits: The study observed clonal expansion of CD4+ and CD8+ blood T cells by week 6 at 0.1 to 3.0 mg/kg.

The CDR3 length is 15 residues. Germline-derived CDR1 and CDR2 are SGHAT and FQNNGV. Trimming removed 4 bases at V and 3 bases at J, with 13 bases between. Using immunoSEQ multiplex PCR, the repertoire was profiled, and TCRdb retains in-frame clones only, with some absent. The sample includes 80,000 or so clones, 86% seen only once; the top ten take approximately 8.4%. Source: CD4+ or CD8+ T cells sorted from blood, taken in a trial of the OX40 agonist ivuxolimab. V and J are TRBV11-2 and TRBJ1-5; D may be TRBD1 (6 bases). This clonotype was obtained from an adult with an advanced solid tumor such as melanoma, head and neck, liver or kidney cancer. The CDR3 loop reads CASSSDRQPNQPQHF. DNA of the CDR3: TGTGCCAGCAGCTCAGACAGGCAACCCAATCAGCCCCAGCATTTT.